This T cell receptor beta chain was identified in a study of siplizumab effects on memory and regulatory T cells. Note on this clone: Its antigen is unidentified.

CDR1 MNHEY and CDR2 SVGAGI come from the germline V gene. The CDR3 is made up of 14 amino acids. V trimming: 11 bases; J trimming: 0 bases; junction bases outside the gene matches: 8. Per sample, around 10^5 TCR templates underwent assay. Profiled with immunoSEQ multiplex PCR; TCRdb holds only in-frame clones, not every one. Of 80,000 to 130,000 clones in the sample, approximately 90% are singletons; the top ten hold less than 0.85%. Points from the study as a whole: A major contribution to the alloresponse seemed to be made by naive T cells, which seemed more diverse than memory cells. Reactions containing siplizumab showed mappable alloreactive CD4+ clones averaging approximately 70% Treg-derived, versus around 25% in controls.

The chain couples TRBV6-5 to TRBJ2-7, with 9 bases identical to TRBD1. The receptor was isolated from a human donor in good health. Sample: Tregs sorted from blood. The CDR3 DNA follows: TGTGCCCCCGGGACAGGGATCAGCTCCTACGAGCAGTACTTC. Protein product: CAPGTGISSYEQYF.